This entry lists 30 T cell receptor beta chains sequenced from one sample in a study of T cell responses to AZD1222 COVID-19 vaccine. Clones were sequenced by immunoSEQ multiplex PCR, and TCRdb holds only the in-frame ones, with some missing. The table records approximately 110,000 clones, 85% to 90% of them present only once. Sequenced material: peripheral blood, taken 28 days after the second AZD1222 dose. The receptors come from an adult who received the AZD1222 COVID-19 vaccine.

The sample holds one count of this clone. The chain recombines TRBV4-3 with TRBJ1-5; 8 nucleotides match TRBD1. This CDR3 is built from 16 residues. CDR1 is LGHNA, CDR2 YSLEER, per germline. The V segment lost 2 bases and the J segment 9 bases; nucleotides outside the gene matches: 12. The CDR3 protein is CASSQHRGSPVGPQHF. In nucleotides, the CDR3 is TGCGCCAGCAGCCAACACAGGGGGTCCCCAGTTGGGCCCCAGCATTTT.

This clone was observed a single time. The V and J genes are TRBV6-5 and TRBJ2-3; TRBD2 matches at 9 bases. Unmatched junction bases numbered 12, after V lost 7 bases and J lost 7 bases. The germline CDR1 and CDR2 sequences are MNHEY and SVGAGI. The CDR3 spans 15 residues. Written as DNA, the CDR3 is TGTGCCAGCACCCCCCAAAGCGGGGGGCCAAATACGCAGTATTTT. Residues: CASTPQSGGPNTQYF.

The chain employs TRBV6-5 and TRBJ2-1; D is undetermined. The CDR3 is made up of 13 amino acids. Trimming left V 10 bases short and J 1 base short, with 11 bases between. Germline V gene data show CDR1 as MNHEY and CDR2 as SVGAGI. The CDR3 region is CAIARSSYNEQFF. The CDR3 nucleotides are TGTGCCATCGCTAGGTCTTCCTACAATGAGCAGTTCTTC.

V usage is TRBV7-9 and J usage is TRBJ1-2; D perhaps matches TRBD1 (6 bases). The V end lost 5 bases, the J end lost 8 bases, and 15 bases lay between the germline ends. The germline CDR1 and CDR2 sequences are SEHNR and FQNEAQ (reference sequence). The CDR3 totals 13 residues. The CDR3 is CASSTTGTPGYTF. The CDR3 DNA follows: TGTGCCAGCAGCACCACCGGGACACCCGGCTACACCTTC.

The chain recombines TRBV7-2 with TRBJ1-4; perhaps TRBD1 as D (6 bases). V lost 2 bases to trimming and J lost 8 bases, with 12 bases between them. CDR1 is SGHTA and CDR2 is FQGNSA in the germline V gene. The length of the CDR3 is 14 residues. The CDR3: CASSLTQGGEKLFF. The CDR3 region has the DNA TGTGCCAGCAGCTTAACACAGGGCGGGGAAAAACTGTTTTTT.

This clone came up once. Compared with germline, one end of the junction differs, possibly owing to a read error. The J gene is TRBJ1-2, the V gene TRBV4-1; D is perhaps TRBD1 (6 bases). CDR3 length: 16 amino acids. From germline, CDR1 is MGHRA and CDR2 YSYEKL. The DNA of the CDR3 is TGCGCCAGCAGTCAAGCCACGACGAACAGGGTGGAGGGCTACACCTTC. It translates to CASSQATTNRVEGYTF.

This chain connects TRBV7-2 to TRBJ2-2; no clear D. Germline V gene sequence: CDR1 SGHTA, CDR2 FQGNSA. The length of the CDR3 is 15 residues. Trimming took 4 bases from V and 2 from J, leaving 11 bases between them. CDR3 DNA: TGTGCCAGCAGCTCGAGCGCCCAAAACACCGGGGAGCTGTTTTTT. As protein: CASSSSAQNTGELFF. The entire variable domain, with the rest obtained from reference TRBV7-2 and TRBJ2-2, is as follows: GAGVSQSPSNKVTEKGKDVELRCDPISGHTALYWYRQSLGQGLEFLIYFQGNSAPDKSGLPSDRFSAERTGGSVSTLTIQRTQQEDSAVYLCASSSSAQNTGELFFGEGSRLTVL.

V and J are TRBV6-5 and TRBJ1-1, with D possibly being TRBD1 (6 bases). The CDR3 has 14 residues. Per germline, CDR1 MNHEY and CDR2 SVGAGI. V was shortened by 2 bases and J by 4 bases, with 11 bases between the two germline ends. The CDR3 sequence is CASSYGQLSTEAFF. The DNA for the CDR3 is TGTGCCAGCAGTTACGGACAGTTATCCACTGAAGCTTTCTTT.

The gene calls are TRBV5-6 and TRBJ2-5; D could derive from TRBD1 or TRBD2 (6 bases each). Trimming took 4 bases from V and 1 from J, leaving 17 bases between them. The CDR3 covers 16 residues. The germline V gene encodes CDR1 SGHDT and CDR2 YYEEEE. DNA of the CDR3: TGTGCCAGCAGCACAGGGACTGGACGGACCCAAGAGACCCAGTACTTC. Amino acids: CASSTGTGRTQETQYF.

The V and J genes are TRBV29-1 and TRBJ1-3, with no clear D. From germline, CDR1 is SQVTM and CDR2 ANQGSEA. CDR3 length: 14 residues. The V and J ends lost 6 bases and 4 bases respectively, with 16 bases between them. CDR3 sequence reads: CSVGLGVRGNTIYF. As DNA, the CDR3 is TGCAGCGTCGGGCTCGGGGTACGGGGAAACACCATATATTTT.

This clone was picked up one time. V usage is TRBV28 and J usage is TRBJ2-7, with 7 positions matching TRBD1. From germline, CDR1 is MDHEN and CDR2 SYDVKM. CDR3 size: 11 residues. The CDR3 loop reads CASSSQTGWVV. CDR3 sequence (DNA): TGTGCCAGCAGTTCCCAGACAGGGTGGGTGGTC.

J is TRBJ2-5 and V is TRBV9, with a tentative D call TRBD2 (6 bases). V was clipped by 1 base and J by 2 bases, with 12 bases between them. The CDR3 runs to 15 residues. Germline loops: CDR1 SGDLS, CDR2 YYNGEE. CDR3 nucleotide sequence: TGTGCCAGCAGCGTAAAGCCCAGCGGGCAAGAGACCCAGTACTTC. It encodes CASSVKPSGQETQYF.

This rearrangement joins TRBV5-6 to TRBJ2-5, with 8 bases fitting TRBD2. Germline CDR1 and CDR2: SGHDT and YYEEEE. The CDR3 is 15 residues long. Trimming cost V 3 bases and J 2 bases; bases outside gene matches: 6. The CDR3 sequence is CASSSAGTSQETQYF. The CDR3, as DNA: TGTGCCAGCAGCTCCGCCGGGACTAGTCAAGAGACCCAGTACTTC.

In its sample, this clone was seen a few times. The chain carries TRBV2 and TRBJ1-6, with 10 bases fitting TRBD1. Germline trimming cut 9 bases from V and 6 bases from J; bases unmatched to any gene: 5. Germline loops: CDR1 SNHLY, CDR2 FYNNEI. This CDR3 contains 14 residues. The CDR3: CARARTGGNSPLHF. The DNA for the CDR3 is TGTGCCAGAGCCCGGACAGGGGGTAATTCACCCCTCCACTTT. The entire variable domain, with the rest obtained from reference TRBV2 and TRBJ1-6, is as follows: EPEVTQTPSHQVTQMGQEVILRCVPISNHLYFYWYRQILGQKVEFLVSFYNNEISEKSEIFDDQFSVERPDGSNFTLKIRSTKLEDSAMYFCARARTGGNSPLHFGNGTRLTVT.

This clone was found once. This sequence joins TRBV5-1 and TRBJ1-6; D is unresolved. This CDR3 has 14 residues. V shed 4 bases and J shed 8 bases, with 13 bases lying between them. Looked up from germline, CDR1 is SGHRS and CDR2 is YFSETQ. This chain's CDR3 is CASSPSGSYSPLHF. CDR3 nucleotide sequence: TGCGCCAGCAGCCCCTCCGGGAGCTATTCACCCCTCCACTTT.

This clone was detected only once. The chain employs TRBV19 and TRBJ1-5; D is possibly TRBD1 (5 bases). V was clipped by 4 bases and J by 3 bases, with 16 bases between them. The germline CDR1 and CDR2 sequences are LNHDA and SQIVND (reference sequence). The CDR3 has 16 residues. The CDR3 DNA sequence: TGTGCCAGTAGTACCAGGCCCTCAGGGTACAATCAGCCCCAGCATTTT. This sequence encodes CASSTRPSGYNQPQHF.

The genes are TRBV7-2 and TRBJ2-7; no definite D call. The germline CDR1 and CDR2 sequences are SGHTA and FQGNSA. The CDR3 length is 13 residues. Trimming removed 4 bases from V and 10 bases from J, with 17 bases in between. This chain's CDR3 is CASSSSSLEGQYF. The CDR3 DNA reads as TGTGCCAGCAGCTCCTCCTCGTTAGAAGGACAGTACTTC.

The chain joins TRBV19 to TRBJ2-4, with TRBD2 as a possible D gene (5 bases). Germline assignment: CDR1 LNHDA and CDR2 SQIVND (reference sequence). V gave up 3 bases and J gave up 8 bases, with 5 bases separating them. The CDR3 consists of 11 residues. CDR3 amino acids: CASSIGDIQYF. In DNA, the CDR3 is TGTGCCAGTAGTATCGGGGACATTCAGTACTTC.

This rearrangement joins TRBV5-1 to TRBJ2-3; 9 positions match TRBD2. Germline V gene sequence: CDR1 SGHRS, CDR2 YFSETQ. Losses at the gene ends were 1 base for V and 6 bases for J; bases not matched to a gene: 6. The CDR3 is 15 residues long. The chain's CDR3 is CASSLIAGDSDTQYF. The CDR3 nucleotides are TGCGCCAGCAGCTTGATAGCGGGGGATTCGGATACGCAGTATTTT.

This chain uses TRBV14 with TRBJ1-4; maybe TRBD1 (5 bases). Germline CDR1 is SGHDN and CDR2 is FVKESK. Deletions cut 8 bases from V and 8 bases from J, with 18 bases between. This CDR3 spans 14 amino acids. In DNA, the CDR3 is TGTGCCAGCTCCACCGTCGGGGCAGAAGAAAAACTGTTTTTT. It is translated as CASSTVGAEEKLFF.

This sequence joins TRBV5-4 and TRBJ2-1, with 11 positions matching TRBD2. CDR3 size: 15 residues. The germline V gene has CDR1 SGHNT and CDR2 YYREEE (reference sequence). Trimming removed 2 bases from V and 8 bases from J; junction bases left unmatched: 6. Here the CDR3 reads CASSFSGGANYEQFF. The CDR3 coding sequence is TGTGCCAGCAGCTTTAGCGGGGGGGCCAACTATGAGCAGTTCTTC.

The chain joins TRBV28 to TRBJ2-5; D may correspond to TRBD1 or TRBD2 (5 bases each). The CDR3 length is 11 residues. The germline V and J ends were trimmed by 6 bases and 5 bases, with 7 bases remaining between them. The germline V gene encodes CDR1 MDHEN and CDR2 SYDVKM. The CDR3 DNA reads as TGTGCCAGCAGGGGGGTGGAGACCCAGTACTTC. Translation: CASRGVETQYF.

V and J are TRBV9 and TRBJ2-1, with a tentative D call TRBD1 (6 bases). Germline CDR1 SGDLS, CDR2 YYNGEE. V lost 4 bases and J 4 bases, leaving 15 bases between the germline ends. The CDR3 is 15 amino acids. The CDR3 DNA is TGTGCCAGCAGCCAACGTCCAACAGGGTACAATGAGCAGTTCTTC. Encoded protein: CASSQRPTGYNEQFF.

J is TRBJ2-7 and V is TRBV28, with D perhaps matching TRBD2 (6 bases). Trimming left V 6 bases short and J 3 bases short, with 18 bases between. This CDR3 is 15 amino acids long. Germline V gene lookup returns CDR1 MDHEN and CDR2 SYDVKM. The CDR3 reads CASRELPGGSYEQYF. The CDR3, as DNA: TGTGCCAGCAGGGAGCTCCCCGGGGGAAGCTACGAGCAGTACTTC.

The CDR3 sequence: CASSFEGLGWYGYTF. The CDR3 DNA reads TGTGCCAGCAGCTTCGAGGGTCTCGGCTGGTATGGCTACACCTTC. The V gene is TRBV5-4, the J gene TRBJ1-2; D gene uncertain. This CDR3 is 15 amino acids long. Between the trimmed V and J ends, which lost 2 bases and 5 bases, there was a span of 16 bases. Per the germline V gene, CDR1 is SGHNT and CDR2 is YYREEE (reference sequence).

The chain employs TRBV6-5 and TRBJ1-3; D gene unclear. This CDR3 is built from 15 residues. V lost 3 bases, J lost 0 bases, and 9 bases lay in between. Germline V gives CDR1 MNHEY, CDR2 SVGAGI. CDR3 bases: TGTGCCAGCAGTTATCACGGTAACTCTGGAAACACCATATATTTT. The encoded protein is CASSYHGNSGNTIYF.

The chain has TRBV11-3 and TRBJ1-1, with a tentative D call TRBD1 (6 bases). This CDR3 is built from 13 residues. The ends were cut back, 3 bases at V and 1 base at J, with 6 bases in the middle. Germline CDR1 is SGHNT and CDR2 is YENEEA. CDR3 sequence reads: CASSLTGNTEAFF. CDR3 in DNA: TGTGCCAGCAGCTTGACAGGGAACACTGAAGCTTTCTTT.

V and J are TRBV5-4 and TRBJ2-3; TRBD2 matches 16 bases. This CDR3 comprises 19 residues. V dropped 4 bases and J dropped 3; count of bases not matched to a gene: 11. The V gene's germline CDR1 is SGHNT and CDR2 YYREEE (reference sequence). The CDR3 DNA reads TGTGCCAGCAGCCCGGGACTAGCGGGGGGGCCGGGAGGGACAGATACGCAGTATTTT. Its protein product is CASSPGLAGGPGGTDTQYF.

The gene calls are TRBV3-1 (or the pseudogene TRBV3-2) and TRBJ1-2; D is uncertain. Per germline, CDR1 LGHDT and CDR2 YNNKEL (reference sequence). Trimming removed 1 base at V and 5 bases at J, with 14 bases between. There are 15 residues in the CDR3. The CDR3: CASSQVADLGYGYTF. DNA of the CDR3: TGTGCCAGCAGCCAAGTCGCGGACTTAGGGTATGGCTACACCTTC.

The chain has TRBV4-1 and TRBJ1-4, with D maybe TRBD1 (5 bases). The germline CDR1 and CDR2 sequences are MGHRA and YSYEKL. The V end was cut by 4 bases, the J end by 0 bases, with 15 bases between. The CDR3 has 17 amino acids. CDR3 region: CASSRTPGPTTNEKLFF. The CDR3 DNA reads as TGCGCCAGCAGCCGAACACCGGGACCCACAACTAATGAAAAACTGTTTTTT.